This T cell receptor beta chain appears in the sequencing data of a study of CD8 T cells in ankylosing spondylitis (dated by TCRdb to 2015 to 2018). About the investigation overall: The study set out to find disease-linked TCR variants by profiling T cell receptor beta repertoires in ankylosing spondylitis patients and healthy donors. Peripheral blood was sampled, and synovial fluid was additionally collected from ankylosing spondylitis patients. In total, the full study cohort was made up of some 100 healthy donors and 25 to 30 ankylosing spondylitis patients. General study outcomes and caveats: The disease-linked clones had a CD8+ phenotype and were found at relatively low frequencies in peripheral blood. Blood from ankylosing spondylitis patients appeared to be characterized by a TCR beta motif made up of fewer than ten highly homologous amino acid variants. According to the report, matched synovial fluid samples from ankylosing spondylitis patients were significantly enriched for the disease-linked clones. Some of the motif variants had been reported before in the synovial fluid and blood of reactive arthritis patients, a finding that suggests common disease-initiation mechanisms.

This clonotype was seen repeatedly, ten times or more. Its antigen remains unidentified. Base qualities are not provided; no much larger clone lies one nucleotide away. From cysteine to phenylalanine, the CDR3 is 14 amino acids long. CDR3 DNA only is kept here, 42 bases in frame from base 1. V loses 5 bases of germline sequence and J loses 3 bases, and the interval between the two ends is 14 bases. The sample was run on an Illumina HiSeq 2500. Quantitative 5'-RACE with molecular barcodes was the method used to prepare the TCR beta libraries. The original methods were these. A new computational method based on a probabilistic model of VDJ rearrangement was used to identify disease-linked TCR variants. TCRdb cleaned the public reads at Q25 with fastp, built clones with MiXCR and kept in-frame beta chains. Rows with a matching CDR3 protein are joined into one entry that keeps the most common DNA and genes. The V and J calls and clone size are TCRdb's, not the authors'. For this sample the table gives fewer than 250,000 distinct CDR3 sequences, of which 25% to 30% were detected only once. The top ten clonotypes cover 6.6% of the sample.

The sequenced sample was blood, either unsorted or a sorted T cell fraction (not recorded which). The sequence links TRBV12-3 or TRBV12-4 to TRBJ2-7; the D call could be TRBD1 or TRBD2, with each sharing 5 bases. This TCR derives from a male donor with ankylosing spondylitis or in good health (not recorded which). The bases are TGTGCCAGCAGTCTCTGGGACGGATTCTACGAGCAGTACTTC. The encoded protein is CASSLWDGFYEQYF.